Listed below are T cell receptor beta chains from one sample, sequenced in a study of sequential checkpoint blockade in melanoma. Sequencing used immunoSEQ multiplex PCR; TCRdb keeps in-frame clones, though not all of them. The data contain approximately 11,000 clones, nearly 70% of them singletons. The sequences come from CD8+ T cells sorted from blood (inferred from file names), collected from a patient given nivolumab and ipilimumab in sequence. The origin of the receptors is a human donor with melanoma. Both conserved end residues are part of each CDR3. The order of the fields is CDR3 protein, CDR3 DNA, V gene, clone size, D gene, J gene. A D gene is named only where the DNA matches it firmly. For some rows the clone size is stated as once, few or many, or as a class when expanded; others skip it.

CASSPGLAGIIYEQYF,TGTGCCAGCAGTCCGGGACTAGCGGGGATAATCTACGAGCAGTACTTC,TRBV27,-,TRBD2,TRBJ2-7
CASSYYGSSYEQYF,TGTGCCAGCAGTTACTACGGGAGCTCCTACGAGCAGTACTTC,TRBV6-5,-,-,TRBJ2-7
CATFSSGSANEQFF,TGTGCCACCTTCAGTAGCGGGAGTGCCAATGAGCAGTTCTTC,TRBV15,-,TRBD2,TRBJ2-1
CASSGHKEFF,TGTGCCAGCAGTGGACACAAAGAGTTCTTT,TRBV6-5,-,-,TRBJ1-1
CASSLRLAISTDTQYF,TGTGCCAGCAGTCTAAGACTAGCGATTAGCACAGATACGCAGTATTTT,TRBV2,-,TRBD2,TRBJ2-3
CASSQDEGQGAQFGEKLFF,TGCGCCAGCAGCCAAGATGAGGGACAGGGGGCGCAATTTGGGGAAAAACTGTTTTTT,TRBV4-3,-,TRBD1,TRBJ1-4
CASSFMGALAGVRWDEQFF,TGTGCCAGCAGCTTTATGGGGGCACTAGCGGGAGTTAGATGGGATGAGCAGTTCTTC,TRBV7-8,-,TRBD2,TRBJ2-1
CSARLAAPPYEQYF,TGCAGCGCCAGGCTAGCGGCCCCCCCCTACGAGCAGTACTTC,TRBV29-1,-,TRBD2,TRBJ2-7
CASSPPTGHEQYF,TGTGCCAGCAGCCCCCCGACTGGCCACGAGCAGTACTTC,TRBV9,-,-,TRBJ2-7
CASSSRLARGTGELFF,TGTGCCAGTAGTTCTCGACTAGCCAGAGGCACCGGGGAGCTGTTTTTT,TRBV19,-,TRBD2,TRBJ2-2
CASSPTRYYNEQFF,TGTGCCAGCTCACCAACTAGATACTACAATGAGCAGTTCTTC,TRBV18,-,-,TRBJ2-1
CASSLELNEQFF,TGTGCCAGCAGCTTAGAGCTCAATGAGCAGTTCTTC,TRBV7-9,few,-,TRBJ2-1
CATSPGLVYNEQFF,TGTGCCACTTCCCCGGGACTAGTCTACAATGAGCAGTTCTTC,TRBV19,few,TRBD2,TRBJ2-1
CASSDGTGGEKLFF,TGTGCCAGCAGTGATGGGACAGGGGGCGAAAAACTGTTTTTT,TRBV6-1,-,TRBD1,TRBJ1-4
CASSLGNLNTEAFF,TGTGCCAGCAGCTTGGGTAACTTGAACACTGAAGCTTTCTTT,TRBV5-4,-,-,TRBJ1-1
CASSKRGFKTNEKLFF,TGTGCCAGCAGTAAGAGGGGGTTTAAAACTAATGAAAAACTGTTTTTT,TRBV2,once,-,TRBJ1-4
CASSPPTSYNEQFF,TGTGCCAGCAGCCCCCCGACTAGCTACAATGAGCAGTTCTTC,TRBV7-9,-,-,TRBJ2-1
CSVGISGTGSHEQYF,TGCAGCGTTGGGATTTCCGGGACAGGGTCCCACGAGCAGTACTTC,TRBV29-1,-,TRBD1,TRBJ2-7
CASSYSLYEQYF,TGTGCCAGCAGTTACTCGTTATACGAGCAGTACTTC,TRBV6-5,-,-,TRBJ2-7
CASSLGGLGSSSTDTQYF,TGTGCCAGCAGCTTAGGGGGACTAGGATCTTCTAGCACAGATACGCAGTATTTT,TRBV13,-,TRBD2,TRBJ2-3